This record looks at one T cell receptor beta chain sequence and its context. Under the authors' procedure: Reference gene primer amplification yielded estimated nucleated cell counts. Measured with immunoSEQ multiplex PCR; TCRdb has only the in-frame clones, and not every one. That table supplies the V and J calls and clone size; D and trimming were determined from the DNA. This table has 86,000 or so clones, around 85% appearing once. The data belong to a study of blood T cell repertoires in COVID-19. At the level of the study: COVID-19 samples from acute and convalescent phases originated in the United States, Italy and Spain.

The CDR3 length is 16 residues. J lost 6 bases, V lost 4 bases, and 5 bases had no gene match. Germline V lookup: CDR1 LGHDT, CDR2 YNNKEL (reference sequence). The chain combines TRBV3-1 (or the pseudogene TRBV3-2) with TRBJ2-2, with 13 bases that match TRBD2. Sequencing was done on a sample of peripheral blood. This receptor was taken from a man between 70 and 80 years old with acute or convalescent COVID-19. The CDR3 loop is CASSPRTSGGPGELFF. The CDR3 DNA reads TGTGCCAGCAGCCCGAGGACTAGCGGGGGACCCGGGGAGCTGTTTTTT.